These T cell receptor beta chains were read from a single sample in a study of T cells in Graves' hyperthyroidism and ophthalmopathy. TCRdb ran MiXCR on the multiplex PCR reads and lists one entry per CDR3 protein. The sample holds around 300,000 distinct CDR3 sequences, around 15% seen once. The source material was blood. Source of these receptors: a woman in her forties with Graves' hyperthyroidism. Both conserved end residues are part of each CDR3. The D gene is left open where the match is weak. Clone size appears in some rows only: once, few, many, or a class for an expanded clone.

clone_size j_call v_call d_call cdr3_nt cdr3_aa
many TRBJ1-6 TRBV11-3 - TGTGCCAGCAAAGTGAGGGTTGATTCACCCCTCCACTTT CASKVRVDSPLHF
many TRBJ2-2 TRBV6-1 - TGTGCCAGCAGTGAACCCGGTAGCCCAACAAGCACCGGGGAGCTGTTTTTT CASSEPGSPTSTGELFF
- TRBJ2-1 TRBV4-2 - TGTGCCAGCAGCGATAGCTACAATGAGCAGTTCTTC CASSDSYNEQFF
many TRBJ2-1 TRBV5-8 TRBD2 TGTGCCAGCAGCTTGGGACTAGCGAGCAGCTCCTACAATGAGCAGTTCTTC CASSLGLASSSYNEQFF
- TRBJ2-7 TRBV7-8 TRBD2 TGTGCCAGCAGCTCTAGGACTAGCGGCACCTACGAGCAGTACTTC CASSSRTSGTYEQYF
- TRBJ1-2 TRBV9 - TGTGCCAGCAGAGCTCGGGGGGGCGACTATGGCTACACCTTC CASRARGGDYGYTF
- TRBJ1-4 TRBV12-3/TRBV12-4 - TGTGCCAGCACTACAAGGGCTGGAAGAGGGAAACTGTTTTTT CASTTRAGRGKLFF
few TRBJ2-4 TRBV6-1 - TGTGCCAGCAGTGACCTCGACCCCGGGGTCGGGGACATTCAGTACTTC CASSDLDPGVGDIQYF
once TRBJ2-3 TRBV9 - TGTGCCAGCAGGAGGGGGGATCGAACAGATACGCAGTATTTT CASRRGDRTDTQYF
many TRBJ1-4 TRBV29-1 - TGCAGCGTTGAAGAGGGGGAAAAACTGTTTTTT CSVEEGEKLFF
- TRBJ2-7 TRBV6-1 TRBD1 TGTGCCAGCAGACCAGATTACCCCGGGACAGGGGTCTACGAGCAGTACTTC CASRPDYPGTGVYEQYF
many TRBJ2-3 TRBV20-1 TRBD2 TGCAGTGCAATCGTAGCGGGAGGCACAGATACGCAGTATTTT CSAIVAGGTDTQYF
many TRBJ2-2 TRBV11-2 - TGTGCCAGCAGCAAAGATGGGGGCCCGGTTTTT CASSKDGGPVF
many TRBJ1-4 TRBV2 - TGTGCCAGCAGTGAAGCGTTAGGCGAAAAACTGTTTTTT CASSEALGEKLFF
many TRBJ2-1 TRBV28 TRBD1 TGTGCCAGCAGTCCTCACAGGGGAATAGGCAATGAGCAGTTCTTC CASSPHRGIGNEQFF
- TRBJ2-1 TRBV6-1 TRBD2 TGTGCCAGCAGTGAAGAAATACTAGCGGGATACAATGAGCAGTTCTTC CASSEEILAGYNEQFF
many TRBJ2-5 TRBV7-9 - TGTGCCAGCGAGTGGAGGGAGAGCCAGTACTTC CASEWRESQYF
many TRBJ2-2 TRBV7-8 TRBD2 TGTGCCAGCAGACCTCCCGCGGGAGGCGGAACCAGGGAGCTGTTTTTT CASRPPAGGGTRELFF
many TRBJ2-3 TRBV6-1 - TGTGCCAGCATGGTAGCGGTGACAGATACGCAGTATTTT CASMVAVTDTQYF